This TCR beta chain was profiled in a study of post-analysis software for immune sequencing data. The TCR beta cDNA libraries carried unique molecular identifiers. About 500,000 cDNA molecules came from around 1 to 9.1 million T cells. TCRdb independently ran MiXCR on the PCR reads; one entry per CDR3 protein. The sample comprises roughly 570,000 distinct CDR3 sequences, around 36% of which are singletons, and around 6.1% rests with the top ten. There are 13 residues in the CDR3. Per germline, CDR1 MNHEY and CDR2 SVGAGI. V was pared by 7 bases and J by 5 bases, with 14 bases between. This clonotype was seen more than once but under ten times. The antigen is not known. General study points: TRBV5-6, TRBV5-1 and TRBV20-1 belonged to a set of about five TRBV segments that were more frequent in patients than controls.

The source is a girl between 2 and 17 years old with multiple sclerosis. The sample was blood. The chain is built from TRBV6-5 and TRBJ1-2; D unclear. CDR3 bases: TGTGCCAGCACGCGTGGCGGAGGGTATGGCTACACCTTC. Translating it yields CASTRGGGYGYTF.